The 23 T cell receptor beta chains in this list originate from one sample, sequenced in a study of CD8 T cells in ankylosing spondylitis (dated by TCRdb to 2015 to 2018). Broad study findings and their caveats: A TCR beta motif of several highly homologous amino acid variants appeared characteristic of blood from ankylosing spondylitis patients.

Library prep was done by 5' RACE. Sequencing was performed on an Illumina HiSeq 2500. Using fastp trimming at Q25 and MiXCR clonotype assembly, TCRdb reanalyzed the public sequencing data and kept in-frame beta chains. Under each unique CDR3 protein, matching rows form one entry showing the most common genes and DNA. A total of around 490,000 distinct CDR3 sequences appear in this sample, about 5% of them only once. The ten most abundant clones make up around 3.4% of the sample. These receptors have no known antigen. The sample comprised blood, either unsorted or a sorted T cell fraction (not recorded which). The receptors originated from a male donor with ankylosing spondylitis.

This clonotype turned up a few times. CDR3: CASSLGGLAGGIDEQYF. The CDR3 DNA is TGCGCCAGCAGCTTGGGCGGACTAGCGGGAGGTATCGACGAGCAGTACTTC. The chain couples TRBV5-1 to TRBJ2-7; 14 positions match TRBD2. The length of the CDR3 is 17 residues. The V segment lost 0 bases and the J segment 5 bases; nucleotides outside the gene matches: 7. CDR1 and CDR2 from the germline V gene are SGHRS and YFSETQ.

Ten or more counts support this clonotype. V is TRBV10-2 and J is TRBJ2-3; either TRBD1 or TRBD2 may fit D (6 bases each). The germline V and J ends were trimmed by 7 bases and 5 bases, with 10 bases remaining between them. Germline values: CDR1 WSHSY, CDR2 SAAADI. The CDR3 length is 12 residues. As DNA, the CDR3 is TGCGCCAGCACCAAGGGGGGAGATACGCAGTATTTT. Its protein is CASTKGGDTQYF.

This clonotype appeared many times. The rearrangement joins TRBV6-6 to TRBJ2-2; D ambiguous. From germline, CDR1 is MNHNY and CDR2 SVGAGI (reference sequence). The CDR3 length is 12 residues. Trimming removed 10 bases at V and 5 bases at J, with 11 bases between. The CDR3 coding sequence is TGTGCCACTGCCCGGGCTACCGGGGAGCTGTTTTTT. Translating gives CATARATGELFF.

This clonotype came up many times. The gene calls are TRBV7-2 and TRBJ2-7; a possible D gene is TRBD2 (6 bases). CDR1 and CDR2 (germline): SGHTA, FQGNSA. The CDR3 covers 14 residues. Trimming pared 3 bases from V and 6 bases from J, leaving 15 bases between. The CDR3 nucleotides read TGTGCCAGCAGCTTGATGTTAGCGGAGGGCGAGCAGTACTTC. Protein: CASSLMLAEGEQYF.

This clonotype was counted at least ten times. The chain has TRBV10-3 and TRBJ2-2; possibly TRBD1 or TRBD2 for D (6 bases each). The germline CDR1 and CDR2 sequences are ENHRY and SYGVKD. The CDR3 covers 16 residues. V dropped 6 bases and J dropped 3 bases, with 17 bases sitting between them. The CDR3 region is CAIRGAGPDDTGELFF. CDR3 in DNA: TGTGCCATCAGGGGGGCGGGACCAGACGACACCGGGGAGCTGTTTTTT.

This clonotype was observed many times. The rearrangement joins TRBV20-1 to TRBJ1-2, with 8 bases that match TRBD1. After removal of 7 bases from V and 4 bases from J, the junction contained 14 bases not matched to a gene. The CDR3 sequence is 15 residues long. Germline V gene sequence: CDR1 DFQATT, CDR2 SNEGSKA (reference sequence). In DNA form, the CDR3 reads TGCAGTGTAGGACAGGGCCCGACCGGTAGCTATGGCTACACCTTC. Translating it yields CSVGQGPTGSYGYTF.

This clonotype was picked up many times. The chain has TRBV18 and TRBJ2-7, with a weak D call TRBD2 (5 bases). Germline loops: CDR1 KGHSH, CDR2 LQKENI. The CDR3 runs to 13 residues. V was cut by 2 bases and J by 11 bases, with 16 bases left in between. The CDR3 DNA reads as TGTGCCAGCTCACCATCTGACCTTCAGAGGGAGTACTTC. Protein product: CASSPSDLQREYF. Filled out from reference TRBV18 and TRBJ2-7, the complete variable domain reads NAGVMQNPRHLVRRRGQEARLRCSPMKGHSHVYWYRQLPEEGLKFMVYLQKENIIDESGMPKERFSAEFPKEGPSILRIQQVVRGDSAAYFCASSPSDLQREYFGPGTRLTVT.

This clonotype showed up many times. The V and J genes are TRBV7-8 and TRBJ1-1; tentatively, D is TRBD1 (6 bases). Per germline, CDR1 SGHVS and CDR2 FQNEAQ. Deletions cut 4 bases from V and 1 base from J, with 13 bases between. The CDR3 spans 15 residues. CDR3 sequence: CASSSAGHANTEAFF. The DNA of the CDR3 is TGTGCCAGCAGCTCAGCGGGACACGCGAACACTGAAGCTTTCTTT.

This clonotype was seen repeatedly, ten times or more. The V gene is TRBV7-6, the J gene TRBJ2-2; the D gene could be TRBD1 or TRBD2 (6 bases each). Germline lookup yields CDR1 SGHVS and CDR2 FNYEAQ. The length of the CDR3 is 16 residues. The germline V and J ends were trimmed by 0 bases and 6 bases, with 14 bases remaining between them. The CDR3 DNA reads TGTGCCAGCAGCTTAGCGCTCCCGGGGGCGGCCGGGGAGCTGTTTTTT. It specifies CASSLALPGAAGELFF.

The gene calls are TRBV6-2 or TRBV6-3 and TRBJ2-7; possible D gene TRBD1, 6 bases. Trimming shortened V by 7 bases and J by 4 bases, and 23 bases separated the two germline ends. Germline values: CDR1 MNHEY, CDR2 SVGEGT. There are 16 residues in the CDR3. CDR3 sequence: CASTPRTVFARYEQYF. The CDR3 coding sequence is TGTGCCAGCACCCCCAGGACAGTCTTCGCTCGGTACGAGCAGTACTTC.

This clonotype was detected a few times. This sequence joins TRBV5-1 and TRBJ2-3, with a possible D match to TRBD2 (7 bases). The CDR3 covers 12 residues. The V end lost 7 bases, the J end lost 6 bases, and 12 bases lay between the germline ends. Germline V gene lookup returns CDR1 SGHRS and CDR2 YFSETQ. This CDR3 reads CASGGGMDTQYF. CDR3 sequence (DNA): TGCGCCAGCGGCGGGGGCATGGATACGCAGTATTTT.

This clonotype was seen ten or more times. For the CDR3, the DNA is TGCAGTGCTAGAGACCCCTCACCGGGACAGGGGTACGAGCAGTACTTC. This gives the protein CSARDPSPGQGYEQYF. This chain joins TRBV20-1 and TRBJ2-7, with 10 nucleotides matching TRBD1. V shed 0 bases and J 4 bases; nucleotides not matched to a gene: 9. The CDR3 consists of 16 residues. The germline V gene has CDR1 DFQATT and CDR2 SNEGSKA (reference sequence).

Only a few counts were recorded for this clonotype. The rearrangement joins TRBV12-3 or TRBV12-4 to TRBJ1-4, with 8 bases identical to TRBD1. The CDR3 runs to 14 residues. V lost 3 bases and J lost 8; bases outside the gene matches: 5. CDR3 DNA: TGTGCCAGCAGTTTGGCAGGGGGCAACGAAAAACTGTTTTTT. Residues: CASSLAGGNEKLFF.

The chain combines TRBV7-9 with TRBJ1-1; tentatively, D is TRBD1 (6 bases). CDR3 size: 16 residues. The V gene's germline CDR1 is SEHNR and CDR2 FQNEAQ (reference sequence). Trimming cost V 1 base and J 4 bases, with 16 bases left between them. The CDR3 region is CASSLEAGAGVTEAFF. CDR3 coding DNA: TGTGCCAGCAGCTTAGAGGCAGGGGCAGGGGTCACTGAAGCTTTCTTT. The full variable domain, with the rest looked up from reference TRBV7-9 and TRBJ1-1, is DTGVSQNPRHKITKRGQNVTFRCDPISEHNRLYWYRQTLGQGPEFLTYFQNEAQLEKSRLLSDRFSAERPKGSFSTLEIQRTEQGDSAMYLCASSLEAGAGVTEAFFGQGTRLTVV.

This clonotype has ten or more counts. The J gene is TRBJ1-2, the V gene TRBV5-1; D is unclear. Germline CDR1 is SGHRS and CDR2 is YFSETQ. The CDR3 totals 13 residues. V was trimmed by 3 bases and J by 4 bases, leaving 10 bases between them. The CDR3 protein is CASSSNGAYGYTF. Written as DNA, the CDR3 is TGCGCCAGCAGCTCAAACGGTGCCTATGGCTACACCTTC.

This clonotype was seen many times. This rearrangement joins TRBV18 to TRBJ1-2, with D uncertain. V lost 2 bases and J lost 7, with 11 bases in between. This CDR3 is 13 amino acids long. Per the germline V gene, CDR1 is KGHSH and CDR2 is LQKENI. The CDR3 spells CASSPSGSVGYTF. Written as DNA, the CDR3 is TGTGCCAGCTCACCATCGGGGAGTGTTGGCTACACCTTC. Full variable domain (missing parts from reference TRBV18 and TRBJ1-2): NAGVMQNPRHLVRRRGQEARLRCSPMKGHSHVYWYRQLPEEGLKFMVYLQKENIIDESGMPKERFSAEFPKEGPSILRIQQVVRGDSAAYFCASSPSGSVGYTFGSGTRLTVV.

The V and J genes are TRBV11-2 and TRBJ2-4; the D gene is possibly TRBD1 (6 bases). Germline lookup yields CDR1 SGHAT and CDR2 FQNNGV. The CDR3 is 17 residues long. V was clipped by 5 bases and J by 7 bases, with 24 bases between them. CDR3 in amino acids: CASSPTWGSGEGNIQYF. CDR3 bases: TGTGCCAGCAGCCCTACTTGGGGGTCAGGGGAAGGGAACATTCAGTACTTC.

This clonotype was seen at least ten times. This sequence joins TRBV5-4 and TRBJ2-3; 9 nucleotides match TRBD1. The V segment lost 4 bases and the J segment 4 bases; nucleotides outside the gene matches: 4. The CDR3 totals 14 residues. Germline V gives CDR1 SGHNT, CDR2 YYREEE (reference sequence). The CDR3 nucleotides read TGTGCCAGCAGCATGGGACAGGGCTCAGATACGCAGTATTTT. It encodes CASSMGQGSDTQYF.

This clonotype was counted ten times or more. An end of the junction differs from the germline gene, which may be a read error. This chain connects TRBV7-9 to TRBJ2-1; 7 nucleotides match TRBD1. The CDR3 totals 13 residues. CDR1 and CDR2 (germline): SEHNR, FQNEAQ (reference sequence). The DNA of the CDR3 is TGTGCCAGCAGCTTCCTCCAACAGGGGAGCGAGGTCTTC. It translates to CASSFLQQGSEVF.

This clonotype came up many times. The rearrangement uses TRBV20-1 and TRBJ1-1; no clear D. V dropped 7 bases and J dropped 1 base, with 16 bases sitting between them. Germline V CDR1 and CDR2: DFQATT, SNEGSKA (reference sequence). This CDR3 spans 14 amino acids. The CDR3 DNA reads TGCAGTGTTCCCCGGAGCACTTCGAACACTGAAGCTTTCTTT. Translating gives CSVPRSTSNTEAFF.

This clonotype appeared many times. This rearrangement joins TRBV29-1 to TRBJ2-7; D is unresolved. Germline CDR1 and CDR2: SQVTM and ANQGSEA. Trimming shortened V by 4 bases and J by 0 bases, and 13 bases separated the two germline ends. This CDR3 has 14 residues. The CDR3 region has the DNA TGCAGCGTTGGGGGTCGCCTCTCCTCCTACGAGCAGTACTTC. Translated, it gives CSVGGRLSSYEQYF.

This clonotype was detected ten times or more. The chain joins TRBV5-6 to TRBJ1-1; D uncertain. V gave up 0 bases and J gave up 3 bases, with 3 bases separating them. The CDR3 totals 12 residues. Per the germline V gene, CDR1 is SGHDT and CDR2 is YYEEEE. The CDR3 spells CASSLGDTEAFF. The CDR3 DNA is TGTGCCAGCAGCTTGGGGGACACTGAAGCTTTCTTT.

This clonotype was seen at least ten times. The chain joins TRBV4-1 to TRBJ1-6, with 9 bases lining up with TRBD1. The CDR3 has 14 residues. Unmatched junction bases numbered 9, after V lost 8 bases and J lost 10 bases. CDR1 and CDR2 (germline): MGHRA, YSYEKL. The CDR3 spells CASRSGQGKSPLHF. In DNA form, the CDR3 reads TGCGCCAGCCGCTCGGGACAGGGAAAGTCACCCCTCCACTTT.